A selection of T cell receptor beta chains follows, all from one sample in a study of T cells in Graves' hyperthyroidism and ophthalmopathy. TCRdb used MiXCR to reprocess the multiplex PCR reads, holding one entry per CDR3 protein. This table holds about 420,000 distinct CDR3 sequences, around a sixth found once. Sequencing was carried out using blood. The receptors originated from a woman between 18 and 30 years old with Graves' hyperthyroidism. Both conserved end residues are part of each CDR3. D genes are given only for firm matches. Some rows mark clone size as missing; the rest say once, few, many or name a class of expanded clone.

size,D,J,length,V,DNA,CDR3
many,NA,TRBJ2-7,16,TRBV24-1,TGTGCCACCAGTGATACCGACGGATTCAAAACCTACGAGCAGTACTTC,CATSDTDGFKTYEQYF
few,NA,TRBJ2-3,12,TRBV20-1,TGCAGTGCTAGCCTAATCGCTAATCGTGCGTATTTT,CSASLIANRAYF
many,TRBD2,TRBJ2-7,14,TRBV12-3/TRBV12-4,TGTGCCAGCACCCGGCGAGCGGGAGGATACGAGCAGTACTTC,CASTRRAGGYEQYF
many,NA,TRBJ1-2,12,TRBV28,TGTGCCACCCTTAGGCGCCCCTATGGCTACACCTTC,CATLRRPYGYTF
NA,TRBD1,TRBJ2-2,15,TRBV5-1,TGCGCCAGCAGTTTGGACAGGGTTTATACCGGGGAGCTGTTTTTT,CASSLDRVYTGELFF
NA,NA,TRBJ2-7,15,TRBV5-4,TGTGCCAGCAGCTTGTACGGGAAAAGAACTTACGAGCAGTACTTC,CASSLYGKRTYEQYF
NA,NA,TRBJ2-1,12,TRBV19,TGTGCCAGTAGTTTATGGTTAAATGAGCAGTTCTTC,CASSLWLNEQFF
once,TRBD2,TRBJ2-1,18,TRBV9,TGTGCCAGCAGCGTAGGCAGTAGCGGGGGGGCTTTTGATAATGAGCAGTTCTTC,CASSVGSSGGAFDNEQFF
few,TRBD2,TRBJ2-7,15,TRBV10-3,TGTGCCATCAAGGTTGGTAGCGGGGGGGACTACGAGCAGTACTTC,CAIKVGSGGDYEQYF
few,NA,TRBJ1-5,15,TRBV6-2/TRBV6-3,TGTGCCAGCACCGCCGGACTTGTTAGCAATCAGCCCCAGCATTTT,CASTAGLVSNQPQHF
many,TRBD2,TRBJ2-5,15,TRBV20-1,TGCAGTGCTAGAGATGACGGGAGGGCCTACGAGACCCAGTACTTC,CSARDDGRAYETQYF
many,NA,TRBJ1-2,20,TRBV27,TGTGCCAGCAGTTCCTACAGGTTTTGGGACCGAGACCCTAATTGGTATGGCTACACCTTC,CASSSYRFWDRDPNWYGYTF
few,NA,TRBJ2-1,16,TRBV7-9,TGTGCCAGCAGCATCATACAGGACAGCTCCTACAATGAGCAGTTCTTC,CASSIIQDSSYNEQFF
NA,TRBD2,TRBJ2-5,13,TRBV5-1,TGCGCCAGCGCGCGGGGGGTGCAAGAGACCCAGTACTTC,CASARGVQETQYF
NA,NA,TRBJ1-5,14,TRBV6-2/TRBV6-3,TGTGCCAGCATTAAGGTTTGGAACAATCAGCCCCAGCATTTT,CASIKVWNNQPQHF
NA,NA,TRBJ2-5,13,TRBV5-4,TGTGCCAGCAGCTTGGGACTGAAAGAGACCCAGTACTTC,CASSLGLKETQYF
NA,NA,TRBJ2-1,15,TRBV7-2,TGTGCCAGCAGCACCGGGACTCGGATGATCAATGAGCAGTTCTTC,CASSTGTRMINEQFF
NA,NA,TRBJ2-3,16,TRBV9,TGTGCCAGCAGCCCTCGCAGTGGATCGCACAGAGATACGCAGTATTTT,CASSPRSGSHRDTQYF
NA,NA,TRBJ1-2,14,TRBV19,TGTGCCAGTAGTATTATAGCAGGGATGAATGGCTACACCTTC,CASSIIAGMNGYTF
few,NA,TRBJ1-5,16,TRBV19,TGTGCCAGTAGTATATCCGGGACTCGGAGGTTTCAGCCCCAGCATTTT,CASSISGTRRFQPQHF
NA,TRBD2,TRBJ2-2,16,TRBV4-2,TGTGCCAGCAGCCACGGACTAGCGGGGGGTGGCGGGGAGCTGTTTTTT,CASSHGLAGGGGELFF
few,TRBD1,TRBJ2-1,13,TRBV12-3/TRBV12-4,TGTGCCAGCAGAAGACAGGGTCTTAACGAGCAGTTCTTC,CASRRQGLNEQFF
NA,NA,TRBJ2-1,12,TRBV5-5,TGTGCCAGCCAATTGGCGGGCAGTGAGCAGTTCTTC,CASQLAGSEQFF
NA,TRBD1,TRBJ1-6,14,TRBV7-3,TGTGCCAGCAGCCAACAGGGGGAAGGATCACCCCTCCACTTT,CASSQQGEGSPLHF
few,NA,TRBJ2-1,14,TRBV3-1,TGTGCCAGCAGCCGAGATAAAGCGACCCCTGAGCAGTTCTTC,CASSRDKATPEQFF
many,TRBD1,TRBJ2-7,14,TRBV2,TGTGCCAGCAGTCAACAGGGGATCTCCTACGAGCAGTACTTC,CASSQQGISYEQYF
NA,TRBD2,TRBJ2-1,14,TRBV19,TGTGCCAGTAGTAAGCGGGAGGGGAACAATGAGCAGTTCTTC,CASSKREGNNEQFF
many,NA,TRBJ1-1,12,TRBV11-2,TGTGCCAGCAGCTTGGGGGGCGGGCGAGCTTTCTTT,CASSLGGGRAFF
few,NA,TRBJ2-7,16,TRBV13,TGTGCCAGCAGCCGCCCAGGTCCAGGACCCATGGGGGAGCAGTACTTC,CASSRPGPGPMGEQYF
few,NA,TRBJ1-2,15,TRBV4-3,TGCGCCAGCAGCCAAGAGGGAAAGGCCGACTATGGCTACACCTTC,CASSQEGKADYGYTF